The rows below give T cell receptor delta chains drawn from one sample of a study of gamma-delta chains in newborns, infants, children. TCRdb re-called clones from the reads via CATT. This table has 10,000 or so delta-chain clones, about 3.5% appearing once. Sequenced input: blood. All receptors derive from a child who was a newborn, infant or young child, either healthy, febrile or measles-vaccinated (not recorded which). Each CDR3 is given with its conserved first and last residue. Each record gives: CDR3 length, clone size, J gene, D gene, V gene, CDR3 protein, CDR3 DNA. The D gene is left open where the match is weak. Expanded clones are given a class, and other clones once, few, many or no size at all.

15	few	TRDJ1	-	TRDV1	CATGTMPYGRLKLIF	TGTGCTACCGGTACTATGCCCTACGGCCGACTTAAACTCATCTTT
23	few	TRDJ1	TRDD3	TRDV1	CALGEGLPGSLAHWGTDTDKLIF	TGTGCTCTTGGGGAAGGCCTTCCTGGGTCACTCGCTCACTGGGGGACCGACACCGATAAACTCATCTTT
21	few	TRDJ3	TRDD3	TRDV2	CACDSPDGRGGIHWDTRQMFF	TGTGCCTGTGACTCCCCTGACGGCCGGGGGGGGATACACTGGGACACCCGACAGATGTTTTTC
21	-	TRDJ1	TRDD3	TRDV1	CALGELHAPNRGIYQTDKLIF	TGTGCTCTTGGGGAGCTTCATGCCCCAAACCGGGGGATTTACCAAACCGATAAACTCATCTTT
15	hyperexpanded	TRDJ1	-	TRDV2	CACDTIGRRADKLIF	TGTGCCTGTGACACAATCGGGAGAAGGGCCGATAAACTCATCTTT
16	few	TRDJ1	TRDD3	TRDV3	CASPAFMPTGVPKLIF	TGTGCCTCCCCGGCCTTCATGCCCACTGGGGTCCCGAAACTCATCTTT
18	few	TRDJ1	TRDD3	TRDV2	CACDTVAGGPAYTDKLIF	TGTGCCTGTGACACCGTGGCTGGGGGACCAGCATACACCGATAAACTCATCTTT
15	-	TRDJ1	-	TRDV2	CACSSGARPTDKLIF	TGTGCCTGTTCATCGGGGGCCCGGCCAACCGATAAACTCATCTTT
19	-	TRDJ1	-	TRDV1	CALGAFSSPPFPQFDKLIF	TGTGCTCTTGGGGCCTTCTCTTCCCCTCCCTTCCCACAGTTCGATAAACTCATCTTT
14	few	TRDJ1	TRDD3	TRDV2	CACDGGYDADKLIF	TGTGCCTGTGATGGGGGATACGATGCCGATAAACTCATCTTT
18	few	TRDJ1	TRDD3	TRAV29/DV5	CAASAGAAGGKYTDKLIF	TGTGCAGCAAGCGCGGGCGCTGCTGGGGGAAAGTACACCGATAAACTCATCTTT
13	few	TRDJ1	-	TRDV2	CACDGLGNDKLIF	TGTGCCTGTGATGGGTTGGGGAACGATAAACTCATCTTT
20	-	TRDJ1	TRDD3	TRDV3	CASLPTVYWGIHRYTDKLIF	TGTGCCTCCCTTCCTACCGTGTACTGGGGGATACACCGGTACACCGATAAACTCATCTTT
20	few	TRDJ1	TRDD2	TRDV1	CALGELNFLLETGRDDKLIF	TGTGCCCTTGGGGAACTCAACTTCCTACTTGAGACCGGTCGGGACGATAAACTCATCTTT
19	-	TRDJ1	TRDD3	TRAV29/DV5	CAASARRGILGTYTDKLIF	TGTGCAGCAAGCGCGAGGCGGGGGATCCTGGGAACATACACCGATAAACTCATCTTT
17	few	TRDJ1	-	TRDV1	CALGTPPGTPCGDKLIF	TGTGCTCTTGGGACTCCCCCTGGGACTCCCTGCGGCGATAAACTCATCTTT
15	few	TRDJ1	TRDD3	TRDV2	CSCETLGDSSDKLIF	TGTTCCTGTGAAACACTGGGGGATAGCAGCGATAAACTCATCTTT
19	-	TRDJ1	TRDD3	TRDV2	CACDTVRVGDPQGTDKLIF	TGTGCCTGTGACACCGTCCGAGTGGGGGATCCTCAAGGGACCGATAAACTCATCTTT
17	few	TRDJ1	TRDD3	TRDV2	CACDALVGDTNTDKLIF	TGTGCCTGTGATGCCTTGGTGGGGGATACTAACACCGATAAACTCATCTTT
20	few	TRDJ2	-	TRDV1	CALGGPSRRPIQRLTAQLFF	TGTGCTCTTGGGGGGCCTTCCCGACGCCCGATCCAGCGGTTGACAGCACAACTCTTCTTT
19	few	TRDJ1	TRDD3	TRDV3	CASLKTGGYAYCGTDKLIF	TGTGCCTCTCTGAAAACTGGGGGATACGCGTATTGCGGCACCGATAAACTCATCTTT
22	-	TRDJ1	-	TRDV1	CALGEELSHIWSGLVYTDKLIF	TGTGCTCTTGGGGAAGAGTTGTCCCACATCTGGAGTGGGCTAGTGTACACCGATAAACTCATCTTT
19	-	TRDJ3	-	TRDV2	CACDPIGGDSSWDTRQMFF	TGTGCCTGTGACCCGATCGGGGGGGACAGCTCCTGGGACACCCGACAGATGTTTTTC
17	few	TRDJ1	TRDD3	TRDV2	CACDTVEVEGDTAKLIF	TGTGCCTGTGACACCGTTGAAGTCGAGGGGGATACAGCCAAACTCATCTTT
20	few	TRDJ1	TRDD3	TRDV1	CALGERSYATVLGDRAGLIF	TGTGCTCTTGGGGAACGTTCCTACGCTACAGTACTGGGGGATAGGGCGGGCCTCATCTTT